The 20 T cell receptor beta chains given below trace back to one sample, sequenced in a study of T cell responses to AZD1222 COVID-19 vaccine. Some clones are missing from TCRdb's copy, which holds only in-frame ones; the method was immunoSEQ multiplex PCR. Among 100,000 or so clones listed, approximately 90% were seen once. The sequenced sample was peripheral blood, obtained on day 0 of AZD1222 vaccination. The receptors here all came from an adult in good health.

This clone was seen a single time. The V gene is TRBV19, the J gene TRBJ1-5, with D perhaps TRBD1 (5 bases). The length of the CDR3 is 15 residues. V lost 3 bases, J lost 3 bases, and 12 bases lay in between. Germline assignment: CDR1 LNHDA and CDR2 SQIVND (reference sequence). The CDR3: CASSIRGTDNQPQHF. For the CDR3, the DNA is TGTGCCAGTAGTATTCGGGGGACGGACAATCAGCCCCAGCATTTT.

V is TRBV5-6 and J is TRBJ2-7; 7 bases are shared with TRBD2. The germline CDR1 and CDR2 sequences are SGHDT and YYEEEE. V was clipped by 2 bases and J by 0 bases; unmatched bases: 14. This CDR3 contains 18 residues. Here the CDR3 reads CASSFDMAGEDFSYEQYF. In DNA form, the CDR3 reads TGTGCCAGCAGCTTCGATATGGCGGGAGAGGACTTCTCCTACGAGCAGTACTTC.

This chain joins TRBV11-2 and TRBJ2-5; D is uncertain. Germline assignment: CDR1 SGHAT and CDR2 FQNNGV. This CDR3 is 15 amino acids long. V lost 0 bases, J lost 2 bases, and 10 bases lay in between. CDR3 residues: CASSLEWQLQETQYF. The CDR3 DNA reads as TGTGCCAGCAGCTTAGAGTGGCAGTTACAAGAGACCCAGTACTTC.

This chain links TRBV2 with TRBJ2-1, with D possibly being TRBD2 (6 bases). The CDR3 loop spans 15 amino acids. V lost 9 bases, J lost 0 bases, and 15 bases lay in between. Germline loops: CDR1 SNHLY, CDR2 FYNNEI. This chain's CDR3 is CARGGRLSSYNEQFF. CDR3 nucleotides: TGTGCCAGGGGGGGACGTCTTAGCTCCTACAATGAGCAGTTCTTC.

In this sample, this clone turned up a few times. The V call is TRBV27, the J call TRBJ1-1; a weak D match, TRBD1 (6 bases). Germline lookup yields CDR1 MNHEY and CDR2 SMNVEV (reference sequence). This CDR3 spans 18 amino acids. V was clipped by 11 bases and J by 4 bases, with 32 bases between them. In DNA form, the CDR3 reads TGTGCCCCTATTCTATCTCCAGGGGTCTACAGGGAAGGCACTGAAGCTTTCTTT. Protein product: CAPILSPGVYREGTEAFF.

The chain links TRBV18 to TRBJ1-1; perhaps TRBD1 as D (6 bases). V lost 3 bases to trimming and J lost 0 bases, with 17 bases between them. The germline V gene encodes CDR1 KGHSH and CDR2 LQKENI. The CDR3 extends over 17 amino acids. CDR3 residues: CASSPMMTGLLNTEAFF. In nucleotides, the CDR3 is TGTGCCAGCTCACCGATGATGACAGGTCTGTTGAACACTGAAGCTTTCTTT.

The J gene is TRBJ1-6, the V gene TRBV3-1 (or the pseudogene TRBV3-2); TRBD1 matches 11 bases. The germline V gene encodes CDR1 LGHDT and CDR2 YNNKEL (reference sequence). This CDR3 is built from 16 residues. Germline trimming cut 1 base from V and 9 bases from J; bases unmatched to any gene: 5. Here the CDR3 reads CASSQGGTGGGSPLHF. The CDR3 DNA is TGTGCCAGCAGCCAAGGCGGGACAGGGGGGGGTTCACCCCTCCACTTT.

The chain employs TRBV9 and TRBJ2-7; D is unresolved. CDR1 SGDLS and CDR2 YYNGEE come from the germline V gene. The V end was cut by 3 bases, the J end by 5 bases, with 18 bases between. The CDR3 contains 15 residues. CDR3 sequence reads: CASSGSVYLLDEQYF. In DNA, the CDR3 is TGTGCCAGCAGCGGATCCGTTTACCTTCTCGACGAGCAGTACTTC.

The chain is built from TRBV28 and TRBJ2-5; D uncertain. There are 13 residues in the CDR3. V lost 3 bases and J 0 bases, leaving 5 bases between the germline ends. CDR1 is MDHEN, CDR2 SYDVKM, per germline. The CDR3 sequence: CASSLGHQETQYF. Here the CDR3 DNA reads TGTGCCAGCAGTTTGGGCCACCAAGAGACCCAGTACTTC.

CDR3 in amino acids: CASSLTSPGSQPQHF. CDR3 coding DNA: TGTGCCAGCAGTTTAACGTCCCCCGGGAGTCAGCCCCAGCATTTT. The chain couples TRBV28 to TRBJ1-5; no clear D. The CDR3 is 15 residues long. V dropped 2 bases and J dropped 6 bases, with 14 bases sitting between them. Germline CDR1 is MDHEN and CDR2 is SYDVKM.

V gene TRBV28 combines with J gene TRBJ1-1; the match to TRBD1 covers 9 bases. Germline loops: CDR1 MDHEN, CDR2 SYDVKM. V shed 1 base and J 1 base; nucleotides not matched to a gene: 7. The CDR3 length is 17 residues. The CDR3 DNA reads TGTGCCAGCAGTTTATTCACAGGGGGCGTAACGAACACTGAAGCTTTCTTT. It yields the protein CASSLFTGGVTNTEAFF. The entire variable domain, with the rest obtained from reference TRBV28 and TRBJ1-1, is as follows: DVKVTQSSRYLVKRTGEKVFLECVQDMDHENMFWYRQDPGLGLRLIYFSYDVKMKEKGDIPEGYSVSREKKERFSLILESASTNQTSMYLCASSLFTGGVTNTEAFFGQGTRLTVV.

Here the CDR3 reads CASSPTGFNEAFF. For the CDR3, the DNA is TGTGCCAGCTCACCGACAGGGTTTAATGAAGCTTTCTTT. This rearrangement joins TRBV18 to TRBJ1-1, with 7 bases matching TRBD1. V gave up 3 bases and J gave up 7 bases; unmatched junction bases: 5. The CDR3 covers 13 residues. Looked up from germline, CDR1 is KGHSH and CDR2 is LQKENI. The full variable domain, with the rest looked up from reference TRBV18 and TRBJ1-1, is NAGVMQNPRHLVRRRGQEARLRCSPMKGHSHVYWYRQLPEEGLKFMVYLQKENIIDESGMPKERFSAEFPKEGPSILRIQQVVRGDSAAYFCASSPTGFNEAFFGQGTRLTVV.

V is TRBV7-6 and J is TRBJ2-3, with 8 bases matching TRBD2. V lost 4 bases, J lost 4 bases, and 7 bases stayed unmatched. Germline CDR1 SGHVS, CDR2 FNYEAQ. CDR3 length equals 15 residues. CDR3: CASSSREGLPDTQYF. The CDR3, as DNA: TGTGCCAGCAGCTCCCGGGAGGGGCTCCCAGATACGCAGTATTTT.

J is TRBJ2-1 and V is TRBV10-3; D uncertain. Germline V CDR1 and CDR2: ENHRY, SYGVKD. Trimming took 0 bases from V and 6 from J, leaving 12 bases between them. The CDR3 is 15 residues long. The CDR3 nucleotides read TGTGCCATCAGTGAGTCGACCGCTGCCTTCAATGAGCAGTTCTTC. Residues: CAISESTAAFNEQFF.

This rearrangement joins TRBV18 to TRBJ1-5; unclear D gene. Trimming cost V 4 bases and J 4 bases, with 8 bases left between them. Germline CDR1 KGHSH, CDR2 LQKENI. The CDR3 spans 13 residues. The CDR3 protein is CASSRDENQPQHF. In DNA, the CDR3 is TGTGCCAGCTCACGGGATGAAAATCAGCCCCAGCATTTT.

Points on this clone: The same CDR3 also results from other DNA sequences found in this sample. The chain uses TRBV9 and TRBJ1-2; D is ambiguous. Trimming left V 0 bases short and J 4 bases short, with 4 bases between. The CDR3 has 12 residues. In germline, CDR1 is SGDLS, CDR2 YYNGEE. CDR3 nucleotides: TGTGCCAGCAGCGTAGGGGGCTATGGCTACACCTTC. It codes for CASSVGGYGYTF.

The chain is built from TRBV5-1 and TRBJ1-4; the match to TRBD1 covers 11 bases. Per the germline V gene, CDR1 is SGHRS and CDR2 is YFSETQ. The trim removed 3 bases at V and 8 bases at J, leaving 12 bases unmatched. The CDR3 totals 17 residues. The CDR3 DNA reads as TGCGCCAGCAGCTCCGGGGCGCCCGGGACAGGGGGAGAAAAACTGTTTTTT. Translating it yields CASSSGAPGTGGEKLFF.

V and J are TRBV12-3 or TRBV12-4 and TRBJ2-3, with 8 positions matching TRBD2. CDR3 length: 12 residues. V shed 6 bases and J 14 bases; nucleotides not matched to a gene: 10. The CDR3 here is CASSRAGTSLYF. CDR3 DNA sequence: TGTGCCAGCAGCCGAGCCGGGACTAGTCTGTATTTT.

In nucleotides, the CDR3 is TGCGCCAGCAGCCGGGACAGGGACTCACCCCTCCACTTT. It codes for CASSRDRDSPLHF. The gene calls are TRBV5-1 and TRBJ1-6; 9 bases match TRBD1. Germline CDR1 SGHRS, CDR2 YFSETQ. This CDR3 is built from 13 residues. Losses at the gene ends were 4 bases for V and 10 bases for J; bases not matched to a gene: 3.

There are a few counts of this clone. This chain links TRBV25-1 with TRBJ1-1; the D gene is possibly TRBD1 (5 bases). Looked up from germline, CDR1 is MGHDK and CDR2 is SYGVNS. This CDR3 is built from 17 residues. The ends were cut back, 7 bases at V and 4 bases at J, with 25 bases in the middle. The chain's CDR3 is CASTPRGAGDGGTEAFF. CDR3 nucleotide sequence: TGTGCCAGCACCCCTCGTGGGGCCGGGGATGGAGGCACTGAAGCTTTCTTT.